The T cell receptor beta chain described here comes from a study of T cells after yellow fever vaccination. The sample holds many counts of this clonotype. Its specificity is not known. TCRdb independently ran MiXCR on the 5' RACE reads; one entry per CDR3 protein. The table lists fewer than 350,000 distinct CDR3 sequences, about 3.5% of them singletons. The V end was cut by 3 bases, the J end by 5 bases, with 2 bases between. CDR1 and CDR2 (germline): DFQATT, SNEGSKA (reference sequence). The CDR3 extends over 10 amino acids. Findings and limits, study-wide: Shared CD4/CD8 clonotypes were a small share, likely from convergent recombination.

This chain joins TRBV20-1 and TRBJ2-1, with unresolved D. The sample consisted of PBMCs, taken on the day of the yellow fever booster vaccination. The TCR was taken from a young man who received the YFV17D yellow fever vaccine. CDR3 in amino acids: CSARDNEQFF. The CDR3 nucleotides read TGCAGTGCTAGGGACAATGAGCAGTTCTTC.